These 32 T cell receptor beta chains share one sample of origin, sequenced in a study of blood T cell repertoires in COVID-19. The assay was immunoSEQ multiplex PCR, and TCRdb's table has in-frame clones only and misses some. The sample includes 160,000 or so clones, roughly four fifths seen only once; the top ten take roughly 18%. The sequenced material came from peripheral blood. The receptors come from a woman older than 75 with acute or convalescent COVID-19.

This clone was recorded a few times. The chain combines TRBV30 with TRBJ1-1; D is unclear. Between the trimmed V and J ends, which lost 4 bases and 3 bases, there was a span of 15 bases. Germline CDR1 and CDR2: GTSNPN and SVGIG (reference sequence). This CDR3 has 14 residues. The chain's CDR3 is CAWKNSPGDTEAFF. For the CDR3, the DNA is TGTGCCTGGAAAAACAGTCCCGGGGACACTGAAGCTTTCTTT.

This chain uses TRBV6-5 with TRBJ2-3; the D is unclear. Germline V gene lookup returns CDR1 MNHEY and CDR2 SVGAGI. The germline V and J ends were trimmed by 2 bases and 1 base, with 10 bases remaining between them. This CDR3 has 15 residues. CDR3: CASSYRQGGTDTQYF. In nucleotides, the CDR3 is TGTGCCAGCAGTTACAGACAAGGTGGCACAGATACGCAGTATTTT.

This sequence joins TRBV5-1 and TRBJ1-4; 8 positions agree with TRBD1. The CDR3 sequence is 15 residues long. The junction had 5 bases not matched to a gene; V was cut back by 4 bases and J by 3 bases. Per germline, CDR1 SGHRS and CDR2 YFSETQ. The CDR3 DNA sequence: TGCGCCAGCAGCGTTCAGGGGGCGGCTAATGAAAAACTGTTTTTT. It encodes CASSVQGAANEKLFF.

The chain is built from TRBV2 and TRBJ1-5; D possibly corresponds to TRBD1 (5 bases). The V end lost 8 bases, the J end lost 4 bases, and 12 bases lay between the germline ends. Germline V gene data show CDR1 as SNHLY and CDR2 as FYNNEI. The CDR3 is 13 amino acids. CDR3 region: CASSPPGNQPQHF. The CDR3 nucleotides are TGTGCCAGCTCTCCCCCAGGGAATCAGCCCCAGCATTTT.

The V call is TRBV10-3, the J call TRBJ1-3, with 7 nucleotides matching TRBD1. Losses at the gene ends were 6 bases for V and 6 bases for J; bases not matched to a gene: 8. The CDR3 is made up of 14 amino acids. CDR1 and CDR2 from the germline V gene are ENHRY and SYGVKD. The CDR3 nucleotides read TGTGCCATCAGGCCTGACAGGGAAACAAACACCATATATTTT. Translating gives CAIRPDRETNTIYF.

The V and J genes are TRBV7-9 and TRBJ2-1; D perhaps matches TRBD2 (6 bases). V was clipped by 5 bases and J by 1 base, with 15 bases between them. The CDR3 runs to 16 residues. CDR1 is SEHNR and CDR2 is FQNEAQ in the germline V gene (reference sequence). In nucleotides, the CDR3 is TGTGCCAGCAGCCCTTCCGGAGGAGGGTCCTACAATGAGCAGTTCTTC. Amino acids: CASSPSGGGSYNEQFF.

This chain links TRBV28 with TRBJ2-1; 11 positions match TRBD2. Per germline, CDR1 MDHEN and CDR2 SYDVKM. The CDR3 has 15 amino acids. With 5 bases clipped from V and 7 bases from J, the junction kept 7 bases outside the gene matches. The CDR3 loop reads CASSPLAGAWNEQFF. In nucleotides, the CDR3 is TGTGCCAGCAGTCCACTAGCGGGAGCCTGGAATGAGCAGTTCTTC.

The CDR3 DNA follows: TGTGCCTGGAGGGACATGGGACAGGGTAGTGGAGAGACCCAGTACTTC. It translates to CAWRDMGQGSGETQYF. The rearrangement links TRBV30 to TRBJ2-5; 9 bases match TRBD1. This CDR3 has 16 residues. Losses at the gene ends were 3 bases for V and 4 bases for J; bases not matched to a gene: 12. Germline-derived CDR1 and CDR2 are GTSNPN and SVGIG (reference sequence).

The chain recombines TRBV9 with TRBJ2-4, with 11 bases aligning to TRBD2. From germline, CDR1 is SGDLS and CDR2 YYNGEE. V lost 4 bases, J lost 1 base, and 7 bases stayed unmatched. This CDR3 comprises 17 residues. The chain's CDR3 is CASSPGTSGVAKNIQYF. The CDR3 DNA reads TGTGCCAGCAGCCCTGGGACTAGCGGAGTTGCCAAAAACATTCAGTACTTC.

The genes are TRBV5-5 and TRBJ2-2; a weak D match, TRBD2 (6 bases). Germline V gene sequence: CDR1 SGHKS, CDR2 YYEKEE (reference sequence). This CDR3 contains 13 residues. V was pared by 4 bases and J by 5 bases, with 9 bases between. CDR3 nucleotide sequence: TGTGCCAGCAGCCTAGGAGGGACCGGGGAGCTGTTTTTT. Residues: CASSLGGTGELFF.

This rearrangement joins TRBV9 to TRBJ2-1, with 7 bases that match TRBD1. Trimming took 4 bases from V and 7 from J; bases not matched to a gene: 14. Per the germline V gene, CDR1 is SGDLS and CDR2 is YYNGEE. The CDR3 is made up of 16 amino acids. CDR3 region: CASSPTGLLDWNEQFF. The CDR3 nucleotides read TGTGCCAGCAGCCCGACAGGGCTCCTGGATTGGAATGAGCAGTTCTTC. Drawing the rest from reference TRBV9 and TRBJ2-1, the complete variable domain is DSGVTQTPKHLITATGQRVTLRCSPRSGDLSVYWYQQSLDQGLQFLIQYYNGEERAKGNILERFSAQQFPDLHSELNLSSLELGDSALYFCASSPTGLLDWNEQFFGPGTRLTVL.

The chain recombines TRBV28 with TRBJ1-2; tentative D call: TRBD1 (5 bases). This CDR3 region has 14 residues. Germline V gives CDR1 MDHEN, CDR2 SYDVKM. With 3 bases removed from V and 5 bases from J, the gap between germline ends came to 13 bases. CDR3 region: CASSFHGRGYGYTF. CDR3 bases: TGTGCCAGCAGTTTTCACGGTCGGGGGTATGGCTACACCTTC.

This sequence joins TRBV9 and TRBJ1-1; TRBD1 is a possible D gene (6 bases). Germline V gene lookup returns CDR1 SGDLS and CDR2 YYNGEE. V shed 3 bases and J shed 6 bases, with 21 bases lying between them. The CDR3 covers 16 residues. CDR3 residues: CASSGGGIGRRAEAFF. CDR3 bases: TGTGCCAGCAGCGGAGGGGGTATAGGGCGTAGGGCTGAAGCTTTCTTT.

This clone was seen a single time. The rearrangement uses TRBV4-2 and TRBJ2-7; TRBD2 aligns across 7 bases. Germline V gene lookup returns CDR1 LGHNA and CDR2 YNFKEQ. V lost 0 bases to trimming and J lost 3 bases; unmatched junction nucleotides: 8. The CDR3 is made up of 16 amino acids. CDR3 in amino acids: CASSQDSGPFGYEQYF. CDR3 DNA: TGTGCCAGCAGCCAAGATAGCGGGCCTTTCGGCTACGAGCAGTACTTC.

CDR3 in DNA: TGTGCCAGCAGCCCCAGGGGGTACTACAATGAGCAGTTCTTC. The encoded protein is CASSPRGYYNEQFF. V usage is TRBV3-1 (or the pseudogene TRBV3-2) and J usage is TRBJ2-1; 7 nucleotides line up with TRBD1. V trimming: 4 bases; J trimming: 3 bases; junction bases outside the gene matches: 3. Germline values: CDR1 LGHDT, CDR2 YNNKEL (reference sequence). The CDR3 is made up of 14 amino acids.

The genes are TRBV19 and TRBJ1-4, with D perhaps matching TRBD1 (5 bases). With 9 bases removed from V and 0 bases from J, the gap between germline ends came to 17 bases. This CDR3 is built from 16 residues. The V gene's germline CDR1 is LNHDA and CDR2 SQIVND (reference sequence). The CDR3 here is CASGDSPLSTNEKLFF. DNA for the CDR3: TGTGCCAGCGGAGACAGTCCCCTTTCAACTAATGAAAAACTGTTTTTT.

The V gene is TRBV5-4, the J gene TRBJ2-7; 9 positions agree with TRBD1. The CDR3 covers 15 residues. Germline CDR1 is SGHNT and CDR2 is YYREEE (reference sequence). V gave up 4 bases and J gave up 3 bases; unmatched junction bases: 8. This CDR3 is CASSPPGQGNYEQYF. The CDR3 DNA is TGTGCCAGCAGCCCACCGGGACAGGGAAACTACGAGCAGTACTTC.

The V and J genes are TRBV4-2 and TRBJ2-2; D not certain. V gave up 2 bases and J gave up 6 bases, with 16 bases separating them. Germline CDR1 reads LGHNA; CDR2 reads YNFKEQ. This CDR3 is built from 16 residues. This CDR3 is CASSQISPGSPGELFF. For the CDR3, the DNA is TGTGCCAGCAGCCAAATCTCCCCCGGGTCGCCCGGGGAGCTGTTTTTT.

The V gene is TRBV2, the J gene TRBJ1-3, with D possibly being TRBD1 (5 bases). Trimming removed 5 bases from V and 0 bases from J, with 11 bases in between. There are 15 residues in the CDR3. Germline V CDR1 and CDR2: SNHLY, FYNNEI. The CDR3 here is CASSQQVNSGNTIYF. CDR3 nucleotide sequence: TGTGCCAGCAGTCAACAGGTTAACTCTGGAAACACCATATATTTT.

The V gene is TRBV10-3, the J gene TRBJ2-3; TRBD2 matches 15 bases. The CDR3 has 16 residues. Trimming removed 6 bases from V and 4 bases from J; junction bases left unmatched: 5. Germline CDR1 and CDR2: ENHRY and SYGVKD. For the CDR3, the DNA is TGTGCCATCAGGGGGACTAGCGGGGGGATTGCAGATACGCAGTATTTT. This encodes CAIRGTSGGIADTQYF.

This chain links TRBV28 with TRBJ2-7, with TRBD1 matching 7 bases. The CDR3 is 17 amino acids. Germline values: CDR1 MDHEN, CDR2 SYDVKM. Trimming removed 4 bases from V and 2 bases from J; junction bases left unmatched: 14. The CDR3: CASSSNDRVKLTYEQYF. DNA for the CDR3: TGTGCCAGCAGTTCCAACGACAGGGTCAAACTCACCTACGAGCAGTACTTC.

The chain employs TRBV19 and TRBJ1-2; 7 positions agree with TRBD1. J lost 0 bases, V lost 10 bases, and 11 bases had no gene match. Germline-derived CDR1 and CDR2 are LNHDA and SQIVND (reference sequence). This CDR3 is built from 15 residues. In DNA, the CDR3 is TGTGCCAATCTGACAGGGAGCCTTTCTAACTATGGCTACACCTTC. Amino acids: CANLTGSLSNYGYTF.

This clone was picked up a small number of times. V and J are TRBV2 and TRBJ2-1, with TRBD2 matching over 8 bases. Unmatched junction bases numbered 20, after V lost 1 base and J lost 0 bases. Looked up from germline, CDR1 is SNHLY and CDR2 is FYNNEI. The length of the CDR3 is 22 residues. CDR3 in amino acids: CASSEGWGRTRGGTSSYNEQFF. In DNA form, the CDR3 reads TGTGCCAGCAGTGAAGGATGGGGGAGAACGAGAGGAGGGACTAGCTCCTACAATGAGCAGTTCTTC. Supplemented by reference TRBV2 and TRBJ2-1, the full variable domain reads EPEVTQTPSHQVTQMGQEVILRCVPISNHLYFYWYRQILGQKVEFLVSFYNNEISEKSEIFDDQFSVERPDGSNFTLKIRSTKLEDSAMYFCASSEGWGRTRGGTSSYNEQFFGPGTRLTVL.

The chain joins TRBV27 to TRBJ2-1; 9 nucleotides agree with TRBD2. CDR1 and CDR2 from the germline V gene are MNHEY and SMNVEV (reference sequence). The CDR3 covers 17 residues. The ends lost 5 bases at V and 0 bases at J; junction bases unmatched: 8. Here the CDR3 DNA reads TGTGCCAGCAGTCGCCGTTTAGCGGGGGTCTCCTACAATGAGCAGTTCTTC. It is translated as CASSRRLAGVSYNEQFF.

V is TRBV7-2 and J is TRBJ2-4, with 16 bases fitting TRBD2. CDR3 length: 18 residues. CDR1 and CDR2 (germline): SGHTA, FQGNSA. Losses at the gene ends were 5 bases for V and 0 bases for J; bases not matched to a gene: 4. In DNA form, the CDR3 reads TGTGCCAGCAGCGGGACTAGCGGGGGGGGCCTAGCCAAAAACATTCAGTACTTC. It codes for CASSGTSGGGLAKNIQYF.

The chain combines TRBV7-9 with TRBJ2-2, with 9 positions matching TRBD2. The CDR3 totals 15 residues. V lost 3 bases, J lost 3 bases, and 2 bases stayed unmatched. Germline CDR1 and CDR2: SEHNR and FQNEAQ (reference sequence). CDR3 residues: CASSFRLADTGELFF. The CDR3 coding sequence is TGTGCCAGCAGCTTCAGACTAGCGGACACCGGGGAGCTGTTTTTT.

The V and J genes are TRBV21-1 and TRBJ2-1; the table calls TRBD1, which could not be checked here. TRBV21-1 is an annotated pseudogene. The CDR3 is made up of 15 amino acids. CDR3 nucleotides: TGTGCCAGCAGACGACAGGGGGCGAAATACAATGAGCAGTTCTTC. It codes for CASRRQGAKYNEQFF.

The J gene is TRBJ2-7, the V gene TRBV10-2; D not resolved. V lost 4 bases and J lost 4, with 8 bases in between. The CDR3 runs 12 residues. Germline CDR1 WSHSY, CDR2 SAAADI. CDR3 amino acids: CASSVALYEQYF. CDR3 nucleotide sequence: TGCGCCAGCAGTGTAGCCCTATACGAGCAGTACTTC.

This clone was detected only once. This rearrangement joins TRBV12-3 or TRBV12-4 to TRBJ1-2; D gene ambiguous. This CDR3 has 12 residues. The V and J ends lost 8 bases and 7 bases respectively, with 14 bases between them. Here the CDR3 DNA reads TGTGCCAGCGGTAGTAGTGTACCTGGCTACACCTTC. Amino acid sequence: CASGSSVPGYTF.

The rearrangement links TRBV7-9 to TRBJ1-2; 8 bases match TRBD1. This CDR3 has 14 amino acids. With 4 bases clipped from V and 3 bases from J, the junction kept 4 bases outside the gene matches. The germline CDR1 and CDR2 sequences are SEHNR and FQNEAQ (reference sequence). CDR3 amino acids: CASSSRDRHYGYTF. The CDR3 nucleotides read TGTGCCAGCAGCTCGCGGGACAGGCACTATGGCTACACCTTC.

The DNA for the CDR3 is TGTGCCATCAGGGGCCATATAGCGGGAGACAATGAGCAGTTCTTC. It translates to CAIRGHIAGDNEQFF. The chain employs TRBV10-3 and TRBJ2-1; TRBD2 agrees at 9 bases. Losses at the gene ends were 6 bases for V and 5 bases for J; bases not matched to a gene: 8. The CDR3 spans 15 residues. The germline CDR1 and CDR2 sequences are ENHRY and SYGVKD.

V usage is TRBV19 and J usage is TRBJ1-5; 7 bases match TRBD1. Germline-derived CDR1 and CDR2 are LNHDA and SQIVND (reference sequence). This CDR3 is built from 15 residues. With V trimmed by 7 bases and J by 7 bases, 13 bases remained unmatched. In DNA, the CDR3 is TGTGCCAGTAACCGGGACAGCATATCCGGGCAGCCCCAGCATTTT. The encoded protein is CASNRDSISGQPQHF.